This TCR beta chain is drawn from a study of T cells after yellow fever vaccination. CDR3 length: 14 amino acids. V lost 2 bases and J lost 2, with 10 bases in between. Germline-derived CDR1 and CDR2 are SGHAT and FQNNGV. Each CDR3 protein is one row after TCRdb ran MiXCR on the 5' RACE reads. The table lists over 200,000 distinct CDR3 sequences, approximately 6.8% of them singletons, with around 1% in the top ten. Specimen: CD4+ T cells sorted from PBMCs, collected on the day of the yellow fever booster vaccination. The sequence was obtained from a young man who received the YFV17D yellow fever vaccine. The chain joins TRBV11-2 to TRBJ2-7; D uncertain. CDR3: CASSLRNKTYEQYF. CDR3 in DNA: TGTGCCAGCAGCTTAAGGAACAAAACCTACGAGCAGTACTTC.